This T cell receptor beta chain is drawn from a study of CD8+CD57+ T cells in acquired aplastic anemia. Study-level points and caveats: Patients versus controls showed no significant CD8+ Simpson's diversity difference.

Germline CDR1 and CDR2: MGHDK and SYGVNS. This CDR3 is built from 17 residues. Trimming cost V 3 bases and J 4 bases; bases outside gene matches: 10. This clonotype was detected many times. Its antigen is unknown. Profiling that covered TCR beta VDJ and CDR3 relied on genomic DNA as its template. TCRdb independently ran MiXCR on the reads; one entry per CDR3 protein. The profile shows roughly 240,000 distinct CDR3 sequences, more than 45% of them singletons. Patients chosen for sequencing had CD8+CD57+ cells that had expanded, as shown by flow cytometry. Severe acquired aplastic anemia was present in every patient.

The specimen sequenced was sorted CD4+, CD8+, or CD8+CD57+ T cells (not recorded which) from PBMCs. The rearrangement joins TRBV25-1 to TRBJ2-2; TRBD1 matches at 8 bases. This clonotype was sampled from a human donor with aplastic anemia. The CDR3: CASSDDRTGFSTGELFF. The DNA of the CDR3 is TGTGCCAGCAGTGACGATCGGACAGGGTTTAGCACCGGGGAGCTGTTTTTT.